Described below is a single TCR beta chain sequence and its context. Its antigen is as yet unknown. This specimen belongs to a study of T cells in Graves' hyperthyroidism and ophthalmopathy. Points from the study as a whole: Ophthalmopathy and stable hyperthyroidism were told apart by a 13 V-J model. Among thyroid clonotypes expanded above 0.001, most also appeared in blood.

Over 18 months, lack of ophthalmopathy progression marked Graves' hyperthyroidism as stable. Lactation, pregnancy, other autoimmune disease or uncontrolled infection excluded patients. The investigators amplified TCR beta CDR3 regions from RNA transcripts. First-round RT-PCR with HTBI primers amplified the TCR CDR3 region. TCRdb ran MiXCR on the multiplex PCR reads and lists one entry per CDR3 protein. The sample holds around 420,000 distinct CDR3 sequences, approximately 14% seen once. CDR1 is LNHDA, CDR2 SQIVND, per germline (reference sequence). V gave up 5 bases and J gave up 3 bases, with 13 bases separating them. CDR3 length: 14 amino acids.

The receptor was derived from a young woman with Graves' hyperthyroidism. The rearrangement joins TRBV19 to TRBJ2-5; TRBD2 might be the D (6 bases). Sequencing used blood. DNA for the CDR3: TGTGCCAGTAGTTTAAGCGGCGGGAAAGAGACCCAGTACTTC. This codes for CASSLSGGKETQYF.